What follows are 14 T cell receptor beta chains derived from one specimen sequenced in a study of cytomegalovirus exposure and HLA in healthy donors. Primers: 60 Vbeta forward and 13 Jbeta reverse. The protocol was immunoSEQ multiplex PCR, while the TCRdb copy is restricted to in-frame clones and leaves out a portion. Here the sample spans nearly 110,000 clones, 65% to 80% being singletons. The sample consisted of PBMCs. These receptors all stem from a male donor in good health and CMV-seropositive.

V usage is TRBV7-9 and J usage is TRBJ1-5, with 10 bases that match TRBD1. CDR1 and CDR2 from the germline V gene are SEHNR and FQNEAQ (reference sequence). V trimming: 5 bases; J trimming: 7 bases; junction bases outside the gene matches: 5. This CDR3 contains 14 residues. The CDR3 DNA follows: TGTGCCAGCAGCCCGACGACAGGGGGCCAGCCCCAGCATTTT. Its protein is CASSPTTGGQPQHF.

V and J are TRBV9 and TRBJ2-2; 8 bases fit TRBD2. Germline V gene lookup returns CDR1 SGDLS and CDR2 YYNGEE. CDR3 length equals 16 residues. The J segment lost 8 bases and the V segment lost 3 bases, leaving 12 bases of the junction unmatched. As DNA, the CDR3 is TGTGCCAGCAGCGGAAGCGGGGGCCTCCTAGCTGGGGAGCTGTTTTTT. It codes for CASSGSGGLLAGELFF.

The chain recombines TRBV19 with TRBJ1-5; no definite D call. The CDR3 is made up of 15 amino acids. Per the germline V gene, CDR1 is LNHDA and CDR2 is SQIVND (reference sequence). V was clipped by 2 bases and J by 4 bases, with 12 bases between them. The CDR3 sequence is CASSITHSLNQPQHF. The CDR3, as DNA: TGTGCCAGTAGTATAACTCACAGCTTAAATCAGCCCCAGCATTTT. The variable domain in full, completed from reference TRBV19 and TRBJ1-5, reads DGGITQSPKYLFRKEGQNVTLSCEQNLNHDAMYWYRQDPGQGLRLIYYSQIVNDFQKGDIAEGYSVSREKKESFPLTVTSAQKNPTAFYLCASSITHSLNQPQHFGDGTRLSIL.

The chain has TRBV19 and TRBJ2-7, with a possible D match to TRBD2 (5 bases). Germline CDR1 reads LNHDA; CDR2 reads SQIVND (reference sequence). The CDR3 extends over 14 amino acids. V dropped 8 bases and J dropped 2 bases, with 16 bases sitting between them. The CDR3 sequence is CASSPEMTTYEQYF. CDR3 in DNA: TGTGCCAGTTCACCTGAAATGACTACCTACGAGCAGTACTTC.

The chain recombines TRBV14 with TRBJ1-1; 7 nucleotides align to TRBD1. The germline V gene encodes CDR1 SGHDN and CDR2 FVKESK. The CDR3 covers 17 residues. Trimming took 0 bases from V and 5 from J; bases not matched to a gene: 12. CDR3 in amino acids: CASSQDLRRQGGTEAFF. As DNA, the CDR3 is TGTGCCAGCAGCCAAGATCTGAGGAGACAGGGAGGTACTGAAGCTTTCTTT.

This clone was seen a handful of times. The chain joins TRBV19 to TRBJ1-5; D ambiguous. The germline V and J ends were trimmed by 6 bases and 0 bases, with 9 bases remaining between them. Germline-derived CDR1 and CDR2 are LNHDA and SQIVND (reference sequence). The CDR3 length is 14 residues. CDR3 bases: TGTGCCAGTAGGGGCGAATATAGCAATCAGCCCCAGCATTTT. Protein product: CASRGEYSNQPQHF. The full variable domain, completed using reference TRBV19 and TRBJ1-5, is DGGITQSPKYLFRKEGQNVTLSCEQNLNHDAMYWYRQDPGQGLRLIYYSQIVNDFQKGDIAEGYSVSREKKESFPLTVTSAQKNPTAFYLCASRGEYSNQPQHFGDGTRLSIL.

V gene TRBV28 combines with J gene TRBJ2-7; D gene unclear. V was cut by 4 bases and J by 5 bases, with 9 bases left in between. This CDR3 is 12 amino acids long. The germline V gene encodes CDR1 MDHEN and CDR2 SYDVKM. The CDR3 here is CASSWAVDEQYF. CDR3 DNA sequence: TGTGCCAGCAGTTGGGCCGTTGACGAGCAGTACTTC.

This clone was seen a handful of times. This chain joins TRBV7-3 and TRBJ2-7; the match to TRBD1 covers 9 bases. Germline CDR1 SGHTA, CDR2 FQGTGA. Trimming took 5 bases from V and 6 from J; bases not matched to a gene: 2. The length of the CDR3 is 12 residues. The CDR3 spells CASSQQGAEQYF. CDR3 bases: TGTGCCAGCAGCCAACAGGGGGCCGAGCAGTACTTC.

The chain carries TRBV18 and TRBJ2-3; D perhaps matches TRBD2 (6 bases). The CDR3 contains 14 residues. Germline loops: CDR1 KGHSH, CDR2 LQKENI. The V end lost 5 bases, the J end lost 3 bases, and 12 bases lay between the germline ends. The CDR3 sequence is CASSVTGTTDTQYF. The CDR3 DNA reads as TGTGCCAGCTCAGTAACCGGGACTACAGATACGCAGTATTTT.

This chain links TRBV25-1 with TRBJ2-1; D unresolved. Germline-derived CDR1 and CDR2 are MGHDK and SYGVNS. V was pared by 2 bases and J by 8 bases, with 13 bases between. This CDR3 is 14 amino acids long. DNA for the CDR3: TGTGCCAGCAGTGAAATGGCAACAGCTCATGAGCAGTTCTTC. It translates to CASSEMATAHEQFF.

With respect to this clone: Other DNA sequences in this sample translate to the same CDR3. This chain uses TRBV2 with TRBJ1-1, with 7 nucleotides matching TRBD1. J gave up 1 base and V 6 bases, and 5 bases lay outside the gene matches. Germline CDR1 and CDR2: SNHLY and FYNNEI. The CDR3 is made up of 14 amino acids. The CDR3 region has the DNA TGTGCCAGCAGCAGACAGGGACCGAACACTGAAGCTTTCTTT. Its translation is CASSRQGPNTEAFF.

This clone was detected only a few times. This chain's CDR3 is CASRNNGQGSYEQYF. As DNA, the CDR3 is TGTGCCAGCAGAAACAACGGACAGGGGTCCTACGAGCAGTACTTC. V and J are TRBV6-5 and TRBJ2-7; 9 bases are a match to TRBD1. This CDR3 is built from 15 residues. Per germline, CDR1 MNHEY and CDR2 SVGAGI. V dropped 6 bases and J dropped 1; count of bases not matched to a gene: 7.

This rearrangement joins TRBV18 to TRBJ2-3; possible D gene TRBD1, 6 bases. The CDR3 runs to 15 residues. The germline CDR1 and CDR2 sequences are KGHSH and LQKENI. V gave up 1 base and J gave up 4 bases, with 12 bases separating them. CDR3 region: CASSPRYRESDTQYF. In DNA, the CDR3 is TGTGCCAGCTCACCACGCTACAGGGAGTCAGATACGCAGTATTTT.

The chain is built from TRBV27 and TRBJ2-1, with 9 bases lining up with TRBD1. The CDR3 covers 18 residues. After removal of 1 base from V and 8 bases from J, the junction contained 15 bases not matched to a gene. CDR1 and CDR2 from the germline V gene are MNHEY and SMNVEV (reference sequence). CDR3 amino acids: CASSLLSLRDRDRYEQFF. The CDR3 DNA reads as TGTGCCAGCAGTTTATTGAGTTTGAGGGACAGGGATCGCTATGAGCAGTTCTTC.